These 5 T cell receptor beta chains were all obtained from the same sample, sequenced in a study of CD8+ T cells in alopecia areata. After isolation, RNA underwent reverse transcription to generate cDNA as the sequencing template. Only in-frame clones appear in the TCRdb table, and some are missing; sequencing was by immunoSEQ multiplex PCR. The data show about 120,000 clones, 30% to 40% seen once. The sample consisted of CD4+ T cells sorted from blood. The receptors come from a human donor with alopecia areata.

This chain connects TRBV30 to TRBJ1-1; perhaps TRBD1 as D (5 bases). Germline loops: CDR1 GTSNPN, CDR2 SVGIG (reference sequence). The CDR3 is made up of 14 amino acids. The ends were cut back, 4 bases at V and 7 bases at J, with 19 bases in the middle. CDR3 in DNA: TGTGCCTGGACCAGGAAACAGGTCACGCGTGAAGCTTTCTTT. It translates to CAWTRKQVTREAFF.

Comment on this clone: Other DNA sequences of this sample code for an identical CDR3. As DNA, the CDR3 is TGCAGCGTTGGAGGCCAGGCAAACTATGGCTACACCTTC. Encoded protein: CSVGGQANYGYTF. The chain employs TRBV29-1 and TRBJ1-2; D is ambiguous. The CDR3 is made up of 13 amino acids. Germline V gene lookup returns CDR1 SQVTM and CDR2 ANQGSEA. Trimming left V 4 bases short and J 2 bases short, with 11 bases between.

This clone was seen a handful of times. V usage is TRBV30 and J usage is TRBJ2-6; a weak D match, TRBD1 (6 bases). Germline CDR1 is GTSNPN and CDR2 is SVGIG (reference sequence). CDR3 length: 16 amino acids. The germline V and J ends were trimmed by 5 bases and 0 bases, with 14 bases remaining between them. The CDR3 DNA is TGTGCCTGGGCAGGGGAATTCGTCTCTGGGGCCAACGTCCTGACTTTC. This codes for CAWAGEFVSGANVLTF.

V and J are TRBV27 and TRBJ1-2; no firm D call. Germline V gene data show CDR1 as MNHEY and CDR2 as SMNVEV (reference sequence). The CDR3 totals 14 residues. V was trimmed by 2 bases and J by 6 bases, leaving 13 bases between them. CDR3: CASSLLGRFDGYTF. CDR3 coding DNA: TGTGCCAGCAGTTTACTCGGGCGGTTCGATGGCTACACCTTC.

V usage is TRBV30 and J usage is TRBJ2-1; D may match TRBD1 or TRBD2 (5 bases each). From germline, CDR1 is GTSNPN and CDR2 SVGIG (reference sequence). This CDR3 is 15 amino acids long. Trimming left V 4 bases short and J 4 bases short, with 17 bases between. For the CDR3, the DNA is TGTGCCTGGAAGGGCCGGGGCGGCGGATACAATGAGCAGTTCTTC. The encoded protein is CAWKGRGGGYNEQFF.